The present T cell receptor (beta chain) was sequenced within a study of blood T cell repertoires in COVID-19. Study-wide background: Spain, Italy and the United States supplied samples that represented acute and convalescent COVID-19.

This clone has only a few counts. The repertoire was sequenced with immunoSEQ multiplex PCR; TCRdb's copy has only in-frame clones and lacks some. The sample records 150,000 to 200,000 clones, about 85% being singletons. The specimen sequenced was peripheral blood. The clonotype was recovered from a woman at least 80 years old with acute or convalescent COVID-19.

For the CDR3, the DNA is TGTGCCTGGAGTGTAGGGACAGGGTGGGAGACCCAGTACTTC. It codes for CAWSVGTGWETQYF. This chain connects TRBV30 to TRBJ2-5; TRBD1 matches 9 bases. Looked up from germline, CDR1 is GTSNPN and CDR2 is SVGIG (reference sequence). Losses at the gene ends were 0 bases for V and 5 bases for J; bases not matched to a gene: 4. The CDR3 runs to 14 residues.